The present TCR beta chain was sequenced within a study of blood T cell repertoires in COVID-19. In the study overall: Samples representing acute and convalescent COVID-19 were sourced from the United States, Italy and Spain.

TCRdb's table, derived via immunoSEQ multiplex PCR, lists solely in-frame clones and lacks some. The data hold some 220,000 clones, with roughly 84% observed a single time. With 6 bases clipped from V and 4 bases from J, the junction kept 3 bases outside the gene matches. This CDR3 is 14 amino acids long. Germline V lookup: CDR1 WNHNN, CDR2 SYGVQD (reference sequence). This clone was seen just once. The receptor comes from a woman younger than 45 who had recovered from COVID-19. V and J are TRBV10-1 and TRBJ2-2, with 9 bases aligning to TRBD1. Sequencing was carried out using peripheral blood. The CDR3 region has the DNA TGCGCCAGCAGACAGGGGGCCACCACCGGGGAGCTGTTTTTT. This encodes CASRQGATTGELFF.